The sequence of this TCR beta chain was determined in a study of blood T cell repertoires in COVID-19 (TCRdb year 2020). With regard to the full study: Samples from collaborators originated in the United States, Italy and Spain and spanned both the acute and convalescent phases of COVID-19. Deeply sampled blood TCRbeta repertoires from subjects exposed to, actively infected with, or recovered from COVID-19 were included in the dataset. The prospective study material was composed of cDNA or gDNA derived from T cells, B-cell-depleted T cells, or PBMCs. Samples were obtained from the ongoing ImmuneRACE study (first 160 participants) and from 1,000 to 1,500 subjects provided by 6 global collaborators. HLA class I and class II types, where available, came from metadata supplied by the sample provider rather than from assay-based typing. A de-identified subject ID, COVID-19 status, age in years and sex were almost always included in the sample metadata. The repertoires were made available in a free public database intended to serve as a resource for research on the immune response to SARS-CoV-2.

The V end loses 5 bases and the J end loses 0 bases, and a stretch of 19 bases separates them. The germline V gene supplies CDR1 MGHDK and CDR2 SYGVNS. The CDR3 runs 17 amino acids, cysteine and phenylalanine included. Only the CDR3 portion is preserved as DNA: 51 bases, with reading frame beginning at the first base. Participants in the prospective study were aged about 18 to 100 years, lived in 20 to 25 United States geographic areas, and enrolled through a virtual design. In the prospective study, cohorts were assigned on the basis of participant-reported clinical history obtained from a screening survey and a study questionnaire. For ImmuneRACE Cohort 3, a participant was defined as recovered based on two consecutive negative NP/OP PCR tests, clearance by a healthcare professional, or resolution of symptoms. Mobile phlebotomists in the prospective study collected whole blood, serum and a nasopharyngeal or oropharyngeal swab from every participant. Prospective study participants could optionally give additional blood draws and questionnaires over a 2-month period. Prospective study blood samples were shipped either frozen or at room temperature before DNA extraction.

The immunoSEQ Assay, a bias-controlled multiplex PCR, was used to amplify TCRbeta CDR3 regions from genomic DNA. The authors processed their data as follows. The number of nucleated cells in each sample was estimated from the amplification of reference gene primers within the assay. Sequence reads were collapsed and filtered to measure the absolute abundance of every unique TCRbeta CDR3 rearrangement. For each sample, productive Simpson clonality was calculated as the square root of Simpson's diversity index over productive rearrangements. The immuneACCESS repertoire file appears here via TCRdb, limited to in-frame rearrangements. These files lack a portion of the clones; in checked studies, under half of the deficit traces to unresolved V genes, and the cause of the others is not known. V, J and clone size are taken as reported in that table, and D and trimming were inferred from the DNA itself. The sample table holds hundreds of thousands of clones, of which roughly 90% were seen once. Around 2.7% of the sample goes to the ten largest clones.

Comments on this clone: Its binding antigen is unknown. No per-base quality is available; no much larger clone lies one base away.

Results the study describes overall, beyond this receptor: Clinical and demographic metadata were provided uncurated, with the amount varying by source and participant.

Here the chain combines TRBV25-1 and TRBJ2-5; a tentative D call is TRBD1 (6 bases match). This clonotype originated in a man aged 60 to 75 who had recovered from COVID-19. Sequenced material: PBMCs or T cells enriched from blood (not recorded which). The CDR3 region reads CASSNPGQNWYQETQYF. The base sequence is TGTGCCAGCAGTAATCCGGGACAAAATTGGTACCAAGAGACCCAGTACTTC.